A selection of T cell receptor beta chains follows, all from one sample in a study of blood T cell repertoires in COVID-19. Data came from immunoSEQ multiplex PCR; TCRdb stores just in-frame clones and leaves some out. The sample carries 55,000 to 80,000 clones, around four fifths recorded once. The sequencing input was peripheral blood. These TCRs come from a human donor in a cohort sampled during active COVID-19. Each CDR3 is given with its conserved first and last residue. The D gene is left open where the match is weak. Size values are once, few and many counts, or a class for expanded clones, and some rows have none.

CDR3aa: CASSQRTGDYEQYF
CDR3nt: TGTGCCAGCAGCCAGCGCACGGGGGACTACGAGCAGTACTTC
j_gene: TRBJ2-7
abundance: .
v_gene: TRBV3-1/TRBV3-2
d_gene: .
len: 14

CDR3aa: CAVAGTASTDTQYF
CDR3nt: TGTGCCGTTGCGGGGACAGCAAGCACAGATACGCAGTATTTT
j_gene: TRBJ2-3
abundance: .
v_gene: TRBV10-3
d_gene: .
len: 14

CDR3aa: CASSLSRTANTGELFF
CDR3nt: TGTGCCAGCAGCCTCTCCCGGACAGCTAACACCGGGGAGCTGTTTTTT
j_gene: TRBJ2-2
abundance: .
v_gene: TRBV25-1
d_gene: .
len: 16

CDR3aa: CASSREVNTEAFF
CDR3nt: TGTGCCAGCAGCCGGGAAGTAAACACTGAAGCTTTCTTT
j_gene: TRBJ1-1
abundance: .
v_gene: TRBV2
d_gene: .
len: 13

CDR3aa: CASRISGSTDTQYF
CDR3nt: TGTGCCAGCAGGATTAGCGGAAGCACAGATACGCAGTATTTT
j_gene: TRBJ2-3
abundance: .
v_gene: TRBV2
d_gene: .
len: 14

CDR3aa: CASSLEGLLGYTF
CDR3nt: TGTGCCAGCAGTTTGGAGGGCCTCCTGGGCTACACCTTC
j_gene: TRBJ1-2
abundance: .
v_gene: TRBV28
d_gene: .
len: 13

CDR3aa: CASSIRSGSGEQFF
CDR3nt: TGTGCCAGCAGCATACGAAGCGGGAGCGGTGAGCAGTTCTTC
j_gene: TRBJ2-1
abundance: .
v_gene: TRBV7-9
d_gene: TRBD2
len: 14

CDR3aa: CASSYPGLAGRYEQYF
CDR3nt: TGTGCCAGCAGTTATCCCGGACTAGCGGGAAGGTACGAGCAGTACTTC
j_gene: TRBJ2-7
abundance: .
v_gene: TRBV6-6
d_gene: TRBD2
len: 16

CDR3aa: CASSPPWGTGDTQYF
CDR3nt: TGTGCCAGCAGCCCACCCTGGGGAACAGGGGACACGCAGTATTTT
j_gene: TRBJ2-3
abundance: .
v_gene: TRBV13
d_gene: TRBD1
len: 15

CDR3aa: CASSTGTSGEETQYF
CDR3nt: TGCGCCAGCAGCACCGGGACTAGCGGAGAAGAGACCCAGTACTTC
j_gene: TRBJ2-5
abundance: .
v_gene: TRBV5-1
d_gene: TRBD2
len: 15

CDR3aa: CASSAGGRSYNEQFF
CDR3nt: TGTGCCAGCAGCGCGGGAGGCCGCTCCTACAATGAGCAGTTCTTC
j_gene: TRBJ2-1
abundance: once
v_gene: TRBV5-8
d_gene: TRBD2
len: 15

CDR3aa: CASSNGHNQPQHF
CDR3nt: TGTGCCAGCAGTAACGGACACAATCAGCCCCAGCATTTT
j_gene: TRBJ1-5
abundance: few
v_gene: TRBV6-6
d_gene: .
len: 13

CDR3aa: CASSIVRGARETQYF
CDR3nt: TGTGCCAGTAGTATAGTGCGGGGAGCGAGAGAGACCCAGTACTTC
j_gene: TRBJ2-5
abundance: .
v_gene: TRBV19
d_gene: .
len: 15

CDR3aa: CASSVPLGQGGVPDTQYF
CDR3nt: TGTGCCAGCAGCGTACCTTTGGGACAGGGAGGTGTACCAGATACGCAGTATTTT
j_gene: TRBJ2-3
abundance: .
v_gene: TRBV9
d_gene: TRBD1
len: 18

CDR3aa: CASSGDRGPYNEQFF
CDR3nt: TGTGCCAGCAGCGGAGACAGGGGACCGTACAATGAGCAGTTCTTC
j_gene: TRBJ2-1
abundance: .
v_gene: TRBV5-8
d_gene: TRBD1
len: 15

CDR3aa: CASNPGEAGYAFF
CDR3nt: TGTGCCAGCAACCCGGGGGAGGCAGGGTACGCTTTCTTT
j_gene: TRBJ1-1
abundance: .
v_gene: TRBV2
d_gene: .
len: 13

CDR3aa: CASSVGTVGELFF
CDR3nt: TGTGCCAGCAGCGTAGGTACAGTCGGGGAGCTGTTTTTT
j_gene: TRBJ2-2
abundance: once
v_gene: TRBV9
d_gene: .
len: 13